The rows below give T cell receptor beta chains drawn from one sample of a study of CXCR3-negative and CXCR3-positive naive CD8 T cells. TCRdb reanalyzed the 5' RACE reads and collapses them to one entry per CDR3 protein, without DNA. The sample table includes tens of thousands of distinct CDR3 sequences. The sequenced material came from memory CD8+ T cells from blood. The receptors were sampled from a human donor in good health. Some clones in this sample may be carry-over from other donors' samples. The CDR3 runs from the conserved cysteine through the conserved F or W. Clone sizes are given selectively: once, few, many, or a class where the clone is expanded.

J gene: TRBJ2-3
clone size: .
V gene: TRBV4-3
CDR3 protein: CASSPLRGGRDTQYF

J gene: TRBJ2-1
clone size: .
V gene: TRBV27
CDR3 protein: CASSWEAGGSYNEQFF

J gene: TRBJ2-7
clone size: .
V gene: TRBV29-1
CDR3 protein: CSVEGQAYEQYF

J gene: TRBJ2-7
clone size: .
V gene: TRBV4-3
CDR3 protein: CASSQNRGHYEQYF

J gene: TRBJ2-7
clone size: .
V gene: TRBV28
CDR3 protein: CASSDNPSYEQYF

J gene: TRBJ2-7
clone size: .
V gene: TRBV9
CDR3 protein: CASSLTGVSYEQYF

J gene: TRBJ2-4
clone size: .
V gene: TRBV28
CDR3 protein: CASSLLSNIQYF

J gene: TRBJ2-7
clone size: .
V gene: TRBV12-3/TRBV12-4
CDR3 protein: CASSPTGPEQYF

J gene: TRBJ2-2
clone size: .
V gene: TRBV15
CDR3 protein: CATSRVEAITGELFF

J gene: TRBJ2-7
clone size: .
V gene: TRBV29-1
CDR3 protein: CSVSGPASEQYF

J gene: TRBJ2-1
clone size: medium-sized
V gene: TRBV6-2/TRBV6-3
CDR3 protein: CASSSDREANEQFF

J gene: TRBJ1-4
clone size: .
V gene: TRBV7-9
CDR3 protein: CASSPTEGEFNEKLFF

J gene: TRBJ2-1
clone size: .
V gene: TRBV6-4
CDR3 protein: CASIDSASGGAHEQFF

J gene: TRBJ2-2
clone size: .
V gene: TRBV29-1
CDR3 protein: CSVEIAVVQRGTGELFF

J gene: TRBJ2-7
clone size: .
V gene: TRBV28
CDR3 protein: CASSPLRTVSYEQYF

J gene: TRBJ2-3
clone size: .
V gene: TRBV2
CDR3 protein: CASTGTSGYADTQYF

J gene: TRBJ2-1
clone size: .
V gene: TRBV7-9
CDR3 protein: CASSLYEGIAYNEQFF

J gene: TRBJ1-1
clone size: .
V gene: TRBV29-1
CDR3 protein: CSVDRGGTEAFF

J gene: TRBJ2-7
clone size: .
V gene: TRBV29-1
CDR3 protein: CSVVGAAGAYEQYF

J gene: TRBJ2-1
clone size: .
V gene: TRBV7-2
CDR3 protein: CASSRYRPGQGTDEQFF

J gene: TRBJ2-2
clone size: .
V gene: TRBV9
CDR3 protein: CASSVEPGFAGELFF

J gene: TRBJ2-5
clone size: .
V gene: TRBV7-3
CDR3 protein: CASSLGLRPYQETQYF

J gene: TRBJ2-7
clone size: .
V gene: TRBV15
CDR3 protein: CATSRAPTGFWGGNEQYF